This T cell receptor beta chain originates from a study of CD8 T cells in cerebrospinal fluid in Alzheimer's disease (dated by TCRdb to between 2020 and 2021). In terms of the full investigation: The study assessed CSF T cell clonal expansion with two single-cell approaches: plate-based nested PCR sequencing and droplet-based sequencing. The study tested whether clonally expanded T cells were present in cerebrospinal fluid from healthy elderly individuals and from patients with neurodegenerative disease. In the droplet-based CSF analysis comparing patients with controls, there were about nine healthy controls (10,876 cells) and about nine patients with MCI or Alzheimer's disease (around 10,000 cells). A total of 25 or so samples were covered by the CSF gene-expression analysis, which included Parkinson's disease patients.

Every participant was in good physical condition and had no acute infectious disease. Biomarkers including neurofilament, amyloid-beta and tau were used to confirm neurodegeneration in the patients. For droplet-based sequencing, live CSF cells were sorted using a live/dead marker. CSF was obtained by lumbar puncture, and immune cells were pelleted by centrifugation at 300g. CSF samples were inspected for red blood cells, and any blood-contaminated sample was excluded. CSF cells were cryopreserved in freezing medium, frozen overnight at -80 degrees C, and subsequently stored in liquid nitrogen. Before analysis, CSF samples were kept in storage for less than six months. Overall study results and their limits: In pooled data, a highly expanded clone (at least 3% of TCRs) was found in 1 of 10 healthy subjects versus most of the 6 Alzheimer's patients. The authors cautioned that detecting EBV-specific TCRs in CSF does not establish a causal link between EBV and Alzheimer's disease. Compared with controls, patients with MCI or Alzheimer's disease had a higher percentage of their CSF TCRs made up by the single largest clone. The EBV-specific clones were neither the most highly expanded clones nor enriched among patients. Only samples with detectable clones went into the overall clonality comparison: around eleven healthy, 5 MCI, 5 AD, and 6 PD.

This clonotype is large (0.1 to 1%) by its frequency; no count is available. The specificity of this receptor is unknown. The library came from 10x single-cell sequencing. CSF cells were profiled with 10X Genomics single-cell V(D)J and 5' gene-expression libraries. CSF single-cell TCR libraries were sequenced on an Illumina NextSeq550. The original methods were these. After V(D)J reads were mapped to the vdj-GRCh38 alts ensemble 2.0.0 reference, the Cell Ranger vdj pipeline was used to analyse the reads. Clonotypes were defined as cell barcodes sharing the same set of productive CDR3 nucleotide sequences. To link clonality with transcriptional profiles, clonotype information was added to the Seurat v3.0 gene-expression metadata. Any CSF cell with more than 1,800 genes, more than 7,500 UMIs or more than 10% mitochondrial reads was removed. To identify TCRs with known antigen specificity, CDR3-beta sequences were compared against VDJdb. Clone sharing was examined by network analysis using the R package qgraph, in which only TCRs with complete alpha and beta chains were included. The reads, reprocessed by TCRdb, yield one row per CDR3 protein sequence and no DNA. TCRdb's processing, not the study's, gives the V and J calls here. The sample table on file contains some 1,600 distinct CDR3 sequences. The ten biggest clones cover under 9% of the sample.

Source material: cerebrospinal fluid. The TCR originated in a human donor with mild cognitive impairment.

The CDR3 reads CASSQEIGGGDEQFF. The chain joins TRBV14 to TRBJ2-1; with no DNA, the TCRdb D assignment of TRBD2 cannot be verified. CDR1 is given as SGHDN and CDR2 as FVKESK, both from the germline V gene. The CDR3, cysteine through phenylalanine, is 15 amino acids long. DNA for this receptor is not on file.